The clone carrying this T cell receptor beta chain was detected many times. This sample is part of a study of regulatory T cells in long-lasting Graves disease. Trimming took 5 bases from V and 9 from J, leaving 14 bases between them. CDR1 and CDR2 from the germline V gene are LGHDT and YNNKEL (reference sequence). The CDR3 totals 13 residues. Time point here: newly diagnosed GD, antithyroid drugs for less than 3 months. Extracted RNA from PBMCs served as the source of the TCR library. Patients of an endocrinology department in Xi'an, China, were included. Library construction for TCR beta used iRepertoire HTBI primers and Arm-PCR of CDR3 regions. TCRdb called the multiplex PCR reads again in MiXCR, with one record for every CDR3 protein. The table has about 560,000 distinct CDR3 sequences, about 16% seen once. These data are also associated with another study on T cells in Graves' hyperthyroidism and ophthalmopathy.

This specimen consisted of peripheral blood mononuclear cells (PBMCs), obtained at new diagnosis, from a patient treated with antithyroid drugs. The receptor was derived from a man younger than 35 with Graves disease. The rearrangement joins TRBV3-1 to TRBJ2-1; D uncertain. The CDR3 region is CASSSPLSGEQFF. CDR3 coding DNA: TGTGCCAGCAGCTCTCCGCTATCCGGTGAGCAGTTCTTC.